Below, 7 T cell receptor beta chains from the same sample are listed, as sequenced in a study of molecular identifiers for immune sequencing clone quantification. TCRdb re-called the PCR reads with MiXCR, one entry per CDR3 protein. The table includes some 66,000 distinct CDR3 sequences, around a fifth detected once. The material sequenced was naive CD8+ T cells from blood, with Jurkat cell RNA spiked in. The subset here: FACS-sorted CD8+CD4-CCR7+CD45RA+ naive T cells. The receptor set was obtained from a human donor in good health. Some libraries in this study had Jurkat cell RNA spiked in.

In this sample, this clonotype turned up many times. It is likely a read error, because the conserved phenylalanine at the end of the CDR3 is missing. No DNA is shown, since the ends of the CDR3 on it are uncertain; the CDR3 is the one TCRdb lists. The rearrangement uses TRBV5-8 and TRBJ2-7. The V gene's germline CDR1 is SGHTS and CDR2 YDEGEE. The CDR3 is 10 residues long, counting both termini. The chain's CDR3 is CASSLYLTDL.

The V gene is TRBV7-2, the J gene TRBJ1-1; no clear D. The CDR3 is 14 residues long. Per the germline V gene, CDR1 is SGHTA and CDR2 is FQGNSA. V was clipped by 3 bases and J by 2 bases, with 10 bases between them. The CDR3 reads CASSFRTANTEAFF. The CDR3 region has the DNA TGTGCCAGCAGCTTCAGGACGGCCAACACTGAAGCTTTCTTT.

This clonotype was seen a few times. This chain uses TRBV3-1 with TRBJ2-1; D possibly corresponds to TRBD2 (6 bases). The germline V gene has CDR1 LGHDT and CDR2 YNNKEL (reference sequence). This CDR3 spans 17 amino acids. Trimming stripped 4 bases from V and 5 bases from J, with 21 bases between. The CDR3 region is CASSPASARRFNNEQFF. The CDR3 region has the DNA TGTGCCAGCAGCCCGGCTAGCGCCCGACGTTTCAACAATGAGCAGTTCTTC.

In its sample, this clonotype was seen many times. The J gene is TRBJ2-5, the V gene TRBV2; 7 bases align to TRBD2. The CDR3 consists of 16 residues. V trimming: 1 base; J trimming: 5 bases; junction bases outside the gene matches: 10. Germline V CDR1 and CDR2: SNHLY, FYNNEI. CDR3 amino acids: CASSEVVPPGGETQYF. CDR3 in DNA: TGTGCCAGCAGTGAAGTAGTACCCCCGGGGGGTGAGACCCAGTACTTC.

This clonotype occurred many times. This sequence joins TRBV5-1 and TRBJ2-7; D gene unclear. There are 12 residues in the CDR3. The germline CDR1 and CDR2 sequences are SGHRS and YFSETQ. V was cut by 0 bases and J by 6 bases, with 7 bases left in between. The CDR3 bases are TGCGCCAGCAGCTTGGCCGGGTTCGAGCAGTACTTC. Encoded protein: CASSLAGFEQYF.

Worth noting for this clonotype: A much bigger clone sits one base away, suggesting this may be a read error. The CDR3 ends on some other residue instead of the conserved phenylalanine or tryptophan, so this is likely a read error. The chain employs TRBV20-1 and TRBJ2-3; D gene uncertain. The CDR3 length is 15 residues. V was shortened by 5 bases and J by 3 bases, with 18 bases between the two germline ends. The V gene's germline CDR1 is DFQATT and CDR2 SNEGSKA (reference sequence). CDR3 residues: CSADKTPSGTDTQYL. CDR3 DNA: TGCAGTGCTGATAAGACCCCTTCTGGGACAGATACGCAGTATTTA.

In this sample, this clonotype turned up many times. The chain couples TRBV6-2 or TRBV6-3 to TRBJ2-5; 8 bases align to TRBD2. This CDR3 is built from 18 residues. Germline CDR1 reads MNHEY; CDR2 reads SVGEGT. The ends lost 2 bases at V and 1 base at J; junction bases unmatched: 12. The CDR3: CASSYPFGAGGFQETQYF. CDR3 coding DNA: TGTGCCAGCAGTTACCCTTTCGGGGCGGGAGGCTTCCAAGAGACCCAGTACTTC.